This T cell receptor beta chain comes out of a study of blood T cells in healthy people across ages. Study-wide findings and caveats: A roughly linear age-dependent decrease characterized TCR beta diversity per million T cells.

As to this clonotype: Its antigen is not identified.

The CDR3 extends over 15 amino acids. The V gene end was trimmed by 3 bases and the J gene end by 4 bases; junction bases not matched to a gene: 6. Germline loops: CDR1 SQVTM, CDR2 ANQGSEA. Next came a second PCR, run for roughly 6 to 11 cycles, which used a sample-barcoded 5' primer along with a J-beta primer mix. MiXCR was run by TCRdb on the 5' RACE reads, yielding one entry per CDR3 protein. There are under 750,000 distinct CDR3 sequences in the sample; around 50% occur only once, and approximately 25% lies in the top ten. V is TRBV29-1 and J is TRBJ2-5; TRBD2 aligns across 12 bases. The source is a man at least 80 years old in good health. The sequenced sample consisted of blood. This CDR3 is CSVDTSGGFGETQYF. Here the CDR3 DNA reads TGCAGCGTTGATACTAGCGGGGGGTTCGGAGAGACCCAGTACTTC.